Listed here are 5 T cell receptor beta chains from one sample, sequenced in a study of blood T cell repertoires in COVID-19. Using immunoSEQ multiplex PCR, the repertoire was profiled, and TCRdb retains in-frame clones only, with some absent. This sample has roughly 300,000 clones; roughly 90% occur once, and the top ten carry roughly 2.3%. The sample taken for sequencing was peripheral blood. Receptors were obtained from a woman in her thirties with COVID-19, enrolled during active disease.

This sequence joins TRBV7-3 and TRBJ2-1; a weak D match, TRBD2 (6 bases). The CDR3 spans 15 residues. The V and J ends lost 5 bases and 3 bases respectively, with 14 bases between them. Germline V gene data show CDR1 as SGHTA and CDR2 as FQGTGA. DNA for the CDR3: TGTGCCAGCAGCAAGACTAGGGACGGCTACAATGAGCAGTTCTTC. Its protein is CASSKTRDGYNEQFF.

J is TRBJ1-6 and V is TRBV6-1, with D possibly being TRBD1 (5 bases). The germline V gene encodes CDR1 MNHNS and CDR2 SASEGT. The germline V and J ends were trimmed by 4 bases and 0 bases, with 16 bases remaining between them. The CDR3 is 18 amino acids. The CDR3 spells CASSAKTGVSSYNSPLHF. In DNA form, the CDR3 reads TGTGCCAGCAGTGCCAAAACGGGGGTGAGCTCCTATAATTCACCCCTCCACTTT.

V usage is TRBV6-5 and J usage is TRBJ2-7; a weak D match, TRBD2 (6 bases). The germline gives CDR1 MNHEY, CDR2 SVGAGI. There are 15 residues in the CDR3. The V and J ends lost 5 bases and 0 bases respectively, with 14 bases between them. The CDR3 protein is CASSPQLGGSYEQYF. CDR3 DNA sequence: TGTGCCAGCAGTCCCCAGCTGGGGGGCTCCTACGAGCAGTACTTC.

The CDR3 nucleotides are TGTGCCAGCAGTGAAGGCCGGCAGGCGCTATACAATGAGCAGTTCTTC. Translated: CASSEGRQALYNEQFF. The V and J genes are TRBV2 and TRBJ2-1; D unclear. Per the germline V gene, CDR1 is SNHLY and CDR2 is FYNNEI. This CDR3 comprises 16 residues. Trimming left V 1 base short and J 4 bases short, with 14 bases between. The full variable domain, with the rest looked up from reference TRBV2 and TRBJ2-1, is EPEVTQTPSHQVTQMGQEVILRCVPISNHLYFYWYRQILGQKVEFLVSFYNNEISEKSEIFDDQFSVERPDGSNFTLKIRSTKLEDSAMYFCASSEGRQALYNEQFFGPGTRLTVL.

The chain joins TRBV29-1 to TRBJ2-7; perhaps TRBD1 as D (6 bases). V was shortened by 6 bases and J by 1 base, with 7 bases between the two germline ends. Per the germline V gene, CDR1 is SQVTM and CDR2 is ANQGSEA. The CDR3 is made up of 11 amino acids. CDR3 DNA sequence: TGCAGCGTACAGGGTTCCTACGAGCAGTACTTC. Translating it yields CSVQGSYEQYF.